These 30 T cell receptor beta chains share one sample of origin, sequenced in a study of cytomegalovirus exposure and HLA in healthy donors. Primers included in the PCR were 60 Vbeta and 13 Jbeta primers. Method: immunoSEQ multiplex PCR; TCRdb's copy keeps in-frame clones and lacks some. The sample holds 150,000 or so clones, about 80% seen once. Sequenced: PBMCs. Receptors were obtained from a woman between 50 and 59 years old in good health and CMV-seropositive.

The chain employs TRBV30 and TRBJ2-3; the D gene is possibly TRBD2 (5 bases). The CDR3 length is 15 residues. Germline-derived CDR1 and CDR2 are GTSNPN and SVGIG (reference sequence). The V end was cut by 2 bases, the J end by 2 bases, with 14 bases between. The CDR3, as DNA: TGTGCCTGGAGTAAGGGAGCGACTATCACAGATACGCAGTATTTT. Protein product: CAWSKGATITDTQYF.

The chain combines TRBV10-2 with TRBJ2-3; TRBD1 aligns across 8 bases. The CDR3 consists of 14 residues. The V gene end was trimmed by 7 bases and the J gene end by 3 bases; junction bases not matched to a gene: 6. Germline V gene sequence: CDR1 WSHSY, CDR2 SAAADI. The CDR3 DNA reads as TGCGCCAGCACCTCACAGGGGGTGACAGATACGCAGTATTTT. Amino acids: CASTSQGVTDTQYF.

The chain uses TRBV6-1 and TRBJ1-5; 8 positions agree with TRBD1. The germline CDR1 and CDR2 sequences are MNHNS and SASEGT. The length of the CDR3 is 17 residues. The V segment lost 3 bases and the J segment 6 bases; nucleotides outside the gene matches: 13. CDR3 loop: CASSDRGAGGASQPQHF. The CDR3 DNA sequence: TGTGCCAGCAGTGACCGCGGGGCAGGGGGCGCGAGTCAGCCCCAGCATTTT.

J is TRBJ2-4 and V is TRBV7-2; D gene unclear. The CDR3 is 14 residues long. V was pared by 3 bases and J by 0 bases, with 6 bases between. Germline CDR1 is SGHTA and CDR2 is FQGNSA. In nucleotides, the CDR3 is TGTGCCAGCAGCTTCCGAGTAGCCAAAAACATTCAGTACTTC. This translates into CASSFRVAKNIQYF.

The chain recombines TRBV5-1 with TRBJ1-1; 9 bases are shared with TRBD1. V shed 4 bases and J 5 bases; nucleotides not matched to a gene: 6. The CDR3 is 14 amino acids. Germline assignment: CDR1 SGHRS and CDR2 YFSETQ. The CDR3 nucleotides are TGCGCCAGCAGCCTACAGGGGGCGGAAACTGAAGCTTTCTTT. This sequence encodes CASSLQGAETEAFF.

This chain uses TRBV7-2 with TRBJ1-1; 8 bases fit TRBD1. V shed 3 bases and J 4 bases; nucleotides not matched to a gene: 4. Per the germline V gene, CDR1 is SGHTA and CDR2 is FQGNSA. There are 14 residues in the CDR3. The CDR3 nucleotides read TGTGCCAGCAGCTTTCAGGGGGCGTCCACTGAAGCTTTCTTT. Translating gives CASSFQGASTEAFF.

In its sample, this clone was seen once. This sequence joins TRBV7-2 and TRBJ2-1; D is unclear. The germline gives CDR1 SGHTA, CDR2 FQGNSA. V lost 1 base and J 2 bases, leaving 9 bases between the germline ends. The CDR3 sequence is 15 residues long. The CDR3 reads CASSLGAGAYNEQFF. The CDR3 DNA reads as TGTGCCAGCAGCTTAGGTGCCGGAGCCTACAATGAGCAGTTCTTC.

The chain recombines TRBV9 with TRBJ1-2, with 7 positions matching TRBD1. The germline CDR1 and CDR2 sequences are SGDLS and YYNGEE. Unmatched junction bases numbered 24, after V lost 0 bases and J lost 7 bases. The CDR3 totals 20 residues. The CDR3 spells CASSVVPLGDSQTGHSGYTF. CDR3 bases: TGTGCCAGCAGCGTAGTCCCGCTCGGGGACAGTCAGACTGGCCACTCTGGCTACACCTTC.

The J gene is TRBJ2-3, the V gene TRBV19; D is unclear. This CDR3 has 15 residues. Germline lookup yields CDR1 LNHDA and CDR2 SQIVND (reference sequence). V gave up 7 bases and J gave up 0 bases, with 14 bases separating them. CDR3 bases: TGTGCCAGTACGAGAGGTTCAACTAGCACAGATACGCAGTATTTT. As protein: CASTRGSTSTDTQYF. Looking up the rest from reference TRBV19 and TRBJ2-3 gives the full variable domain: DGGITQSPKYLFRKEGQNVTLSCEQNLNHDAMYWYRQDPGQGLRLIYYSQIVNDFQKGDIAEGYSVSREKKESFPLTVTSAQKNPTAFYLCASTRGSTSTDTQYFGPGTRLTVL.

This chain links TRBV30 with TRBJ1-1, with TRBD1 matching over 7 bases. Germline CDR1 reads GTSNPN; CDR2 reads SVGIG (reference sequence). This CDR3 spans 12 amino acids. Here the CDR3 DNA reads TGTGCTAGGGGGCGAGTGGGGACTGAAGCTTTCTTT. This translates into CARGRVGTEAFF.

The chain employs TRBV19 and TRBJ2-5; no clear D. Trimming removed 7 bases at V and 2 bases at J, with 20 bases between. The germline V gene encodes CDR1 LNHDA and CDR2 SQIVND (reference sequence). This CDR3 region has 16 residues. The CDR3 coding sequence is TGTGCCAGTACCTTTGGGCCCAACCCCTTTCAAGAGACCCAGTACTTC. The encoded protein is CASTFGPNPFQETQYF.

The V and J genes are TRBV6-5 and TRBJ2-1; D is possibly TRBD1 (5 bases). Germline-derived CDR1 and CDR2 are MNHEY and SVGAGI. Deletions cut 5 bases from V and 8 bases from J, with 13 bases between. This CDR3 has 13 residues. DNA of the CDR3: TGTGCCAGCAGTACCGCCACAGGCGATGAGCAGTTCTTC. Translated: CASSTATGDEQFF.

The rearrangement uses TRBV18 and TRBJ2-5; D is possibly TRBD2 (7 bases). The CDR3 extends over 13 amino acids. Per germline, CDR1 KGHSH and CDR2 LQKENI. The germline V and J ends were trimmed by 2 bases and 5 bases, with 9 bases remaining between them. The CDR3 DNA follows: TGTGCCAGCTCACCAGGCGGGGGCGAGACCCAGTACTTC. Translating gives CASSPGGGETQYF.

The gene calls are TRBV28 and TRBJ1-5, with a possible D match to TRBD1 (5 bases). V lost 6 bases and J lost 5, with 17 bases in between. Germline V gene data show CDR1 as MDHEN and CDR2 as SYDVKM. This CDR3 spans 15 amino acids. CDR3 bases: TGTGCCAGCAGCCGAAAACGATCGGGGGATCAGCCCCAGCATTTT. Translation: CASSRKRSGDQPQHF.

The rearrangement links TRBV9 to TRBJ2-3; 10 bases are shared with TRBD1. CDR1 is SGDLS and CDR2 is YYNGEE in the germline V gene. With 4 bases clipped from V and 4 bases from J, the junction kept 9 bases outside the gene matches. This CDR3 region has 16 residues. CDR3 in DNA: TGTGCCAGCAGCCCCCCGACAGGGGGCGCCCCAGATACGCAGTATTTT. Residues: CASSPPTGGAPDTQYF.

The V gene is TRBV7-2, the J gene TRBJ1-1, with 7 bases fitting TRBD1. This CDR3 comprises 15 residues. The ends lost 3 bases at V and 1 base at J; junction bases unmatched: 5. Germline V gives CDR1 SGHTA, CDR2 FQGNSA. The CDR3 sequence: CASSLMTGRNTEAFF. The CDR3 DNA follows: TGTGCCAGCAGCTTGATGACAGGGAGGAACACTGAAGCTTTCTTT.

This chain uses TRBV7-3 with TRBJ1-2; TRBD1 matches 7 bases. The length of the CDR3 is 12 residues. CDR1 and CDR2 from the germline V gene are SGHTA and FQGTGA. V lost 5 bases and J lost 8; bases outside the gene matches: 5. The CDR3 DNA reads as TGTGCCAGCAGCCTACAGGGGTTGGGCTACACCTTC. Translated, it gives CASSLQGLGYTF.

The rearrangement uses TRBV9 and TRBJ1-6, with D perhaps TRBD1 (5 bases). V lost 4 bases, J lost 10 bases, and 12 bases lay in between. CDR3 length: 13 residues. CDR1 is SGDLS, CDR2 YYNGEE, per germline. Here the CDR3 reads CASSPRQGSPLHF. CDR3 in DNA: TGTGCCAGCAGCCCACGCCAGGGCTCACCCCTCCACTTT.

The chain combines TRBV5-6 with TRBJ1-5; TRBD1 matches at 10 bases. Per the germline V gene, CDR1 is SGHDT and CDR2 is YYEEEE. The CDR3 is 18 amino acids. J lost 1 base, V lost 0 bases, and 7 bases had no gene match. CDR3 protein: CASSLARGDRGSNQPQHF. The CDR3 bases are TGTGCCAGCAGCTTGGCTCGGGGGGACAGGGGAAGCAATCAGCCCCAGCATTTT.

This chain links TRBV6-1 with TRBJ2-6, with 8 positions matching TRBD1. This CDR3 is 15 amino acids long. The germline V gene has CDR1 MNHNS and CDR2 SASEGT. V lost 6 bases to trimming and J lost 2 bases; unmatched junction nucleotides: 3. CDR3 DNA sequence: TGTGCCAGCAGCGAACAGGGGGCTGGGGCCAACGTCCTGACTTTC. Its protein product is CASSEQGAGANVLTF.

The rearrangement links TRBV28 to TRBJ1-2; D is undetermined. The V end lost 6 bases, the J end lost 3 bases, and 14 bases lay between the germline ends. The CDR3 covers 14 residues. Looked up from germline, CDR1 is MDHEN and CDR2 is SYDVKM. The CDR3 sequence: CASSRGEPHYGYTF. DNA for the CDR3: TGTGCCAGCAGCCGCGGGGAGCCCCACTATGGCTACACCTTC.

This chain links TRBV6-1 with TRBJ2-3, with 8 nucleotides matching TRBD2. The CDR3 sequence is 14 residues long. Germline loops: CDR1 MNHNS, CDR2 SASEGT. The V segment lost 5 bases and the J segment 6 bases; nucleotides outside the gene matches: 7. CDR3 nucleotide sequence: TGTGCCAGCAGTTCCGGGACTAGTAGGGATACGCAGTATTTT. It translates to CASSSGTSRDTQYF.

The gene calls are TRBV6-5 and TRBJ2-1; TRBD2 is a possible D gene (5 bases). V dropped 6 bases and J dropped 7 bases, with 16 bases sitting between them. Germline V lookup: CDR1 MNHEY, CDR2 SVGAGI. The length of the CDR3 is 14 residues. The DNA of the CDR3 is TGTGCCAGCAGGAAACAGTACCGCGGGAATGAGCAGTTCTTC. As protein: CASRKQYRGNEQFF.

The CDR3 DNA is TGTGCCAGCAGCCCACTGAAAATGGGAATAGGGGAGGGTATACAGGATCAGCCCCAGCATTTT. Translating it yields CASSPLKMGIGEGIQDQPQHF. This rearrangement joins TRBV4-2 to TRBJ1-5, with D possibly matching TRBD1 (5 bases). The V end lost 4 bases, the J end lost 5 bases, and 33 bases lay between the germline ends. In germline, CDR1 is LGHNA, CDR2 YNFKEQ. The CDR3 length is 21 residues.

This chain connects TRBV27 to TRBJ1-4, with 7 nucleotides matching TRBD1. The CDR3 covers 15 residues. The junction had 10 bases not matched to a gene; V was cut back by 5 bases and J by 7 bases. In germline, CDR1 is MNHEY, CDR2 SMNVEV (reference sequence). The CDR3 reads CASSPHRGQIEKLFF. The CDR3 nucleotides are TGTGCCAGCAGTCCACACAGGGGACAGATTGAAAAACTGTTTTTT.

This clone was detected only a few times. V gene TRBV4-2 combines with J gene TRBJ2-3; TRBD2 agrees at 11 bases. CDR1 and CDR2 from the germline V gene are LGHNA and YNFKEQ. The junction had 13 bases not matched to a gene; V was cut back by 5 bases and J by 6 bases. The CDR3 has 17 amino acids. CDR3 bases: TGTGCCAGCAGCACACGGACTAGCGGGCTGGGGGTGGATACGCAGTATTTT. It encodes CASSTRTSGLGVDTQYF.

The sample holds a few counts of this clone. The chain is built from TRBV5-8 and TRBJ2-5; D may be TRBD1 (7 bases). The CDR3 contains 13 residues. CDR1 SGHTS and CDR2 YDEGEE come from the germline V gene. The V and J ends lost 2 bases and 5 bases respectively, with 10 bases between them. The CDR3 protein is CASSFSGGETQYF. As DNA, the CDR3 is TGTGCCAGCAGCTTCTCAGGGGGGGAGACCCAGTACTTC. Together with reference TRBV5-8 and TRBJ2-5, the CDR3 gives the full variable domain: EAGVTQSPTHLIKTRGQQATLRCSPISGHTSVYWYQQALGLGLQFLLWYDEGEERNRGNFPPRFSGRQFPNYSSELNVNALELEDSALYLCASSFSGGETQYFGPGTRLLVL.

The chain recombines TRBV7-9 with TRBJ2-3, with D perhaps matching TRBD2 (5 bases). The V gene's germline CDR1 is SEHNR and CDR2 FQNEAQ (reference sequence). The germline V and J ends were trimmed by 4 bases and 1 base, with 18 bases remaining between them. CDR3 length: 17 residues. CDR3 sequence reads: CASSSWSRSSGTDTQYF. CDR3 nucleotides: TGTGCCAGCAGCTCCTGGTCGCGGAGTAGCGGCACAGATACGCAGTATTTT.

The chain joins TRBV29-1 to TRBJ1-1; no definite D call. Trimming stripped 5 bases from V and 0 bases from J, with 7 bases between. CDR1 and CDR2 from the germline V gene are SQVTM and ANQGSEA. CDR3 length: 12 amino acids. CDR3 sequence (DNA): TGCAGCGTTTCCAGGTTGAACACTGAAGCTTTCTTT. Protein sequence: CSVSRLNTEAFF.

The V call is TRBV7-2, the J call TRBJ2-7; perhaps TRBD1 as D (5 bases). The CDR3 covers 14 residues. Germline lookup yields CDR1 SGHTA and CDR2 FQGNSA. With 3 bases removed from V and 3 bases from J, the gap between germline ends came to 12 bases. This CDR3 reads CASSFWVRGYEQYF. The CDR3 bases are TGTGCCAGCAGCTTCTGGGTAAGGGGCTACGAGCAGTACTTC.